The 17 T cell receptor beta chains presented below share a single source sample, sequenced in a study of PD-1 blockade in classical Hodgkin lymphoma. There was relapse after autologous stem cell transplantation in every patient, and there was variation in brentuximab vedotin exposure. The assay was immunoSEQ multiplex PCR, and TCRdb's table has in-frame clones only and misses some. Of approximately 51,000 clones in the sample, around two thirds are singletons; the top ten hold roughly 16%. This specimen was peripheral blood mononuclear cells (PBMCs), taken before the second cycle of nivolumab. The receptors were gathered from a human donor with classical Hodgkin lymphoma.

This clone appeared a single time. This chain connects TRBV6-5 to TRBJ1-1; D possibly corresponds to TRBD1 (5 bases). Trimming stripped 6 bases from V and 6 bases from J, with 11 bases between. CDR1 and CDR2 from the germline V gene are MNHEY and SVGAGI. The CDR3 has 12 residues. CDR3 sequence: CASSRGVSEAFF. Written as DNA, the CDR3 is TGTGCCAGCAGCCGGGGGGTTTCTGAAGCTTTCTTT.

This clone was seen a handful of times. The gene calls are TRBV19 and TRBJ1-1; no reliable D call. This CDR3 is built from 13 residues. Germline V CDR1 and CDR2: LNHDA, SQIVND (reference sequence). V was pared by 10 bases and J by 8 bases, with 20 bases between. The CDR3 sequence: CATRRFLRAEAFF. The CDR3 DNA follows: TGTGCCACCCGGCGGTTTTTAAGGGCCGAAGCTTTCTTT.

V is TRBV2 and J is TRBJ1-5; D not resolved. CDR3 length: 12 residues. Per germline, CDR1 SNHLY and CDR2 FYNNEI. Trimming left V 11 bases short and J 11 bases short, with 19 bases between. The CDR3 sequence is CAFWAPGESQHF. Here the CDR3 DNA reads TGTGCCTTCTGGGCCCCCGGGGAGTCCCAGCATTTT.

The genes are TRBV5-1 and TRBJ2-5; TRBD1 might be the D (7 bases). The CDR3 length is 15 residues. The germline V gene encodes CDR1 SGHRS and CDR2 YFSETQ. The germline V and J ends were trimmed by 3 bases and 0 bases, with 12 bases remaining between them. The chain's CDR3 is CASSWRGTDQETQYF. CDR3 bases: TGCGCCAGCAGCTGGAGGGGGACAGACCAAGAGACCCAGTACTTC. Variable domain in full (rest from reference TRBV5-1 and TRBJ2-5): KAGVTQTPRYLIKTRGQQVTLSCSPISGHRSVSWYQQTPGQGLQFLFEYFSETQRNKGNFPGRFSGRQFSNSRSEMNVSTLELGDSALYLCASSWRGTDQETQYFGPGTRLLVL.

CDR3 nucleotide sequence: TGTGCCAGCAGCCCGACCGGGGGGCCCTACGAGCAGTACTTC. It is translated as CASSPTGGPYEQYF. This rearrangement joins TRBV9 to TRBJ2-7, with D possibly matching TRBD2 (7 bases). This CDR3 is built from 14 residues. Per germline, CDR1 SGDLS and CDR2 YYNGEE. V was clipped by 4 bases and J by 2 bases, with 13 bases between them.

This clone came up once. The J gene is TRBJ2-7, the V gene TRBV4-1; D is possibly TRBD2 (5 bases). The ends were cut back, 4 bases at V and 0 bases at J, with 10 bases in the middle. This CDR3 comprises 14 residues. Germline assignment: CDR1 MGHRA and CDR2 YSYEKL. CDR3 bases: TGCGCCAGCAGCCTGGGGAGTGGCTCCTACGAGCAGTACTTC. This sequence encodes CASSLGSGSYEQYF.

J is TRBJ2-7 and V is TRBV7-2, with 7 bases lining up with TRBD2. The germline CDR1 and CDR2 sequences are SGHTA and FQGNSA. V shed 0 bases and J 4 bases; nucleotides not matched to a gene: 3. This CDR3 spans 14 amino acids. CDR3 coding DNA: TGTGCCAGCAGCTTAGCGGGAGGGCCTTACGAGCAGTACTTC. This sequence encodes CASSLAGGPYEQYF.

The rearrangement links TRBV7-9 to TRBJ1-5; TRBD1 matches at 9 bases. This CDR3 comprises 15 residues. The V gene end was trimmed by 4 bases and the J gene end by 6 bases; junction bases not matched to a gene: 7. The germline V gene has CDR1 SEHNR and CDR2 FQNEAQ (reference sequence). The CDR3 sequence: CASSSGTGFAQPQHF. Written as DNA, the CDR3 is TGTGCCAGCAGCTCCGGGACAGGGTTCGCTCAGCCCCAGCATTTT. The whole variable domain, remainder taken from reference TRBV7-9 and TRBJ1-5, is DTGVSQNPRHKITKRGQNVTFRCDPISEHNRLYWYRQTLGQGPEFLTYFQNEAQLEKSRLLSDRFSAERPKGSFSTLEIQRTEQGDSAMYLCASSSGTGFAQPQHFGDGTRLSIL.

CDR3 protein: CASPVYPNEKLFF. Here the CDR3 DNA reads TGTGCCAGCCCTGTTTACCCTAATGAAAAACTGTTTTTT. The J gene is TRBJ1-4, the V gene TRBV6-4; D gene uncertain. Germline V gives CDR1 MRHNA, CDR2 SNTAGT. This CDR3 has 13 amino acids. Trimming stripped 8 bases from V and 3 bases from J, with 10 bases between.

The J gene is TRBJ1-3, the V gene TRBV29-1; TRBD1 matches at 8 bases. The V segment lost 5 bases and the J segment 2 bases; nucleotides outside the gene matches: 5. Germline assignment: CDR1 SQVTM and CDR2 ANQGSEA. CDR3 length equals 14 residues. CDR3 nucleotides: TGCAGCGTTCTGGACAGGGCGGCTGGAAACACCATATATTTT. As protein: CSVLDRAAGNTIYF.

The chain uses TRBV5-1 and TRBJ1-2; TRBD1 matches at 10 bases. Germline-derived CDR1 and CDR2 are SGHRS and YFSETQ. Unmatched junction bases numbered 6, after V lost 0 bases and J lost 7 bases. The CDR3 totals 15 residues. The CDR3 nucleotides are TGCGCCAGCAGCTTGGATCTTGGACAGGGGGGTGGCTACACCTTC. Its translation is CASSLDLGQGGGYTF.

The genes are TRBV4-1 and TRBJ2-1, with TRBD2 matching over 11 bases. Germline V gene lookup returns CDR1 MGHRA and CDR2 YSYEKL. J lost 5 bases, V lost 4 bases, and 7 bases had no gene match. The CDR3 covers 16 residues. The chain's CDR3 is CASSRITSGSDNEQFF. CDR3 nucleotides: TGCGCCAGCAGCCGAATTACTAGCGGGAGCGACAATGAGCAGTTCTTC.

This clone was seen a handful of times. CDR3 DNA: TGTGCCAGCTCACCAGGCTATGGCGCAGATACGCAGTATTTT. It codes for CASSPGYGADTQYF. This sequence joins TRBV18 and TRBJ2-3, with D unresolved. This CDR3 is 14 amino acids long. V was clipped by 2 bases and J by 4 bases, with 10 bases between them. Germline V gene data show CDR1 as KGHSH and CDR2 as LQKENI.

This rearrangement joins TRBV30 to TRBJ2-3; D might be TRBD1 or TRBD2, each matching 5 bases. CDR1 is GTSNPN, CDR2 SVGIG, per germline (reference sequence). The ends were cut back, 1 base at V and 4 bases at J, with 12 bases in the middle. The CDR3 is 14 residues long. CDR3 loop: CAWSGEGRSDTQYF. Here the CDR3 DNA reads TGTGCCTGGAGTGGTGAGGGGCGCTCAGATACGCAGTATTTT. Drawing the rest from reference TRBV30 and TRBJ2-3, the complete variable domain is SQTIHQWPATLVQPVGSPLSLECTVEGTSNPNLYWYRQAAGRGLQLLFYSVGIGQISSEVPQNLSASRPQDRQFILSSKKLLLSDSGFYLCAWSGEGRSDTQYFGPGTRLTVL.

This sequence joins TRBV28 and TRBJ2-7, with a weak D call TRBD2 (5 bases). CDR3 length: 12 residues. The V end lost 6 bases, the J end lost 5 bases, and 11 bases lay between the germline ends. Germline values: CDR1 MDHEN, CDR2 SYDVKM. In nucleotides, the CDR3 is TGTGCCAGCAGCACGGGGTTCCACGAGCAGTACTTC. Translation: CASSTGFHEQYF.

CDR3 sequence (DNA): TGTGCCAGCAGTTTACGGGGCTCCTACAATGAGCAGTTCTTC. This translates into CASSLRGSYNEQFF. V and J are TRBV27 and TRBJ2-1; D perhaps matches TRBD2 (5 bases). Germline assignment: CDR1 MNHEY and CDR2 SMNVEV (reference sequence). The V end lost 2 bases, the J end lost 0 bases, and 5 bases lay between the germline ends. CDR3 length: 14 amino acids.

The J gene is TRBJ2-7, the V gene TRBV6-1; no reliable D call. Per germline, CDR1 MNHNS and CDR2 SASEGT. V was clipped by 5 bases and J by 5 bases, with 10 bases between them. The CDR3 runs to 12 residues. This CDR3 reads CASSWQLDEQYF. The CDR3 region has the DNA TGTGCCAGCAGTTGGCAGCTCGACGAGCAGTACTTC.